The 7 T cell receptor beta chains below come from one sample, sequenced in a study of blood T cell repertoires in COVID-19. The data were produced by immunoSEQ multiplex PCR, yet TCRdb's version contains in-frame clones alone and is incomplete. Of about 89,000 clones listed, approximately 80% are singletons. Sequencing was performed on peripheral blood. The receptors stem from a human donor in a cohort sampled during active COVID-19.

J is TRBJ2-1 and V is TRBV5-4, with a weak D call TRBD1 (5 bases). This CDR3 contains 16 residues. V was cut by 0 bases and J by 5 bases, with 15 bases left in between. Germline CDR1 SGHNT, CDR2 YYREEE (reference sequence). CDR3 region: CASSLEEGPGHNEQFF. The DNA of the CDR3 is TGTGCCAGCAGCTTGGAGGAAGGGCCAGGGCACAATGAGCAGTTCTTC.

This rearrangement joins TRBV5-6 to TRBJ2-7; TRBD2 matches 7 bases. J lost 3 bases, V lost 2 bases, and 8 bases had no gene match. This CDR3 has 15 amino acids. Germline CDR1 and CDR2: SGHDT and YYEEEE. Here the CDR3 DNA reads TGTGCCAGCAGCTTTGATGGGGCGGGGGTCTACGAGCAGTACTTC. It translates to CASSFDGAGVYEQYF.

The chain recombines TRBV6-5 with TRBJ2-7, with 12 bases fitting TRBD1. Germline CDR1 is MNHEY and CDR2 is SVGAGI. V gave up 7 bases and J gave up 7 bases; unmatched junction bases: 11. The CDR3 is made up of 15 amino acids. The CDR3 is CASTAGTGGAGEQYF. Here the CDR3 DNA reads TGTGCCAGCACCGCCGGGACAGGGGGCGCGGGGGAGCAGTACTTC.

This clone was picked up many times. The chain joins TRBV3-1 (or the pseudogene TRBV3-2) to TRBJ1-6; possibly TRBD1 for D (6 bases). CDR3 size: 14 residues. V lost 4 bases and J lost 7, with 11 bases in between. Germline values: CDR1 LGHDT, CDR2 YNNKEL (reference sequence). Here the CDR3 reads CASSPRQENSPLHF. CDR3 nucleotides: TGTGCCAGCAGCCCACGACAGGAAAATTCACCCCTCCACTTT.

The rearrangement uses TRBV5-5 and TRBJ2-1, with D possibly matching TRBD1 (5 bases). Per germline, CDR1 SGHKS and CDR2 YYEKEE (reference sequence). The CDR3 is 12 residues long. The V and J ends lost 3 bases and 6 bases respectively, with 7 bases between them. The CDR3 coding sequence is TGTGCCAGCAGCTCTGACAGCAATGAGCAGTTCTTC. Residues: CASSSDSNEQFF.

The chain is built from TRBV12-3 or TRBV12-4 and TRBJ2-1; the D gene is possibly TRBD2 (6 bases). CDR3 size: 12 residues. V gave up 8 bases and J gave up 9 bases, with 14 bases separating them. The CDR3 DNA follows: TGTGCCAGCCAATTAGGGACTCTTGAGCAGTTCTTC. It codes for CASQLGTLEQFF.

The sample holds one count of this clone. This chain uses TRBV4-3 with TRBJ2-5; D might be TRBD1 (6 bases). The germline CDR1 and CDR2 sequences are LGHNA and YSLEER. The CDR3 extends over 15 amino acids. The ends were cut back, 1 base at V and 2 bases at J, with 11 bases in the middle. CDR3 loop: CASSQATGFQETQYF. Written as DNA, the CDR3 is TGCGCCAGCAGCCAAGCAACAGGGTTTCAAGAGACCCAGTACTTC.